Below are 29 T cell receptor beta chains sequenced from a single sample in a study of graft-versus-host responses after intestinal transplantation. Sequencing was performed with immunoSEQ multiplex PCR; in TCRdb, only in-frame clones are kept and a portion is missing. Of some 7,000 clones listed, 30% are singletons. The specimen comprised alloreactive CD4+ T cells from a mixed lymphocyte reaction culture, sampled before transplantation. The subset denotes: CFSE-low proliferating T cells sorted from roughly six-day pre-transplant mixed lymphocyte reaction (GvH or HvG direction). The receptors shown here come from a human patient who was an organ donor for intestinal transplantation.

Concerning this clone itself: At one end the junction does not follow the germline gene, possibly because of a read error. The chain uses TRBV28 and TRBJ1-2, with D unclear. The CDR3 sequence is 12 residues long. The germline CDR1 and CDR2 sequences are MDHEN and SYDVKM. CDR3 sequence: CASSLVLYSYTF. The DNA for the CDR3 is TGTGCCAGCAGTTTGGTTCTCTATAGCTACACCTTC.

The V call is TRBV2, the J call TRBJ2-1, with 9 bases aligning to TRBD1. The length of the CDR3 is 15 residues. The germline gives CDR1 SNHLY, CDR2 FYNNEI. V lost 9 bases to trimming and J lost 2 bases; unmatched junction nucleotides: 8. The chain's CDR3 is CASPGQGLPYNEQFF. The CDR3, as DNA: TGTGCCAGTCCGGGACAGGGACTTCCCTACAATGAGCAGTTCTTC.

The rearrangement joins TRBV19 to TRBJ1-5; 8 nucleotides match TRBD1. J was trimmed by 7 bases and V by 3 bases; bases with no gene match: 11. In germline, CDR1 is LNHDA, CDR2 SQIVND (reference sequence). The length of the CDR3 is 16 residues. CDR3 in amino acids: CASSIRQGTGWQPQHF. CDR3 coding DNA: TGTGCCAGTAGTATCAGACAGGGGACGGGATGGCAGCCCCAGCATTTT.

This rearrangement joins TRBV5-1 to TRBJ1-2; 7 positions match TRBD1. The CDR3 spans 15 residues. V lost 3 bases, J lost 4 bases, and 9 bases stayed unmatched. Per germline, CDR1 SGHRS and CDR2 YFSETQ. CDR3 DNA sequence: TGCGCCAGCAGCTCCTCCGTCGGGACAGTCTATGGCTACACCTTC. Translating gives CASSSSVGTVYGYTF.

The J gene is TRBJ1-6, the V gene TRBV19; 8 nucleotides match TRBD1. The CDR3 loop spans 15 amino acids. Germline V CDR1 and CDR2: LNHDA, SQIVND (reference sequence). V trimming: 4 bases; J trimming: 8 bases; junction bases outside the gene matches: 7. The CDR3 DNA sequence: TGTGCCAGTAGTACGCAGGGGGCTAGGGATTCACCCCTCCACTTT. Its translation is CASSTQGARDSPLHF.

V gene TRBV10-3 combines with J gene TRBJ2-7, with 7 bases aligning to TRBD1. Trimming at V came to 6 bases and at J to 6 bases, leaving 8 bases not matched to a gene. Germline V lookup: CDR1 ENHRY, CDR2 SYGVKD. This CDR3 comprises 13 residues. As DNA, the CDR3 is TGTGCCATCAGGACAGGGTCGACTTCCGAGCAGTACTTC. This translates into CAIRTGSTSEQYF.

The chain recombines TRBV10-3 with TRBJ2-3, with a weak D call TRBD1 (6 bases). CDR3 length: 13 amino acids. Trimming removed 6 bases at V and 2 bases at J, with 9 bases between. CDR1 is ENHRY, CDR2 SYGVKD, per germline. DNA of the CDR3: TGTGCCATCAGAGGGACACTCACAGATACGCAGTATTTT. It yields the protein CAIRGTLTDTQYF.

This clone has only a few counts. J is TRBJ2-2 and V is TRBV14; 13 bases agree with TRBD2. CDR1 SGHDN and CDR2 FVKESK come from the germline V gene. V lost 4 bases to trimming and J lost 5 bases; unmatched junction nucleotides: 7. This CDR3 has 17 amino acids. The CDR3: CASSPLAGGPRTGELFF. CDR3 DNA sequence: TGTGCCAGCAGCCCACTAGCGGGAGGGCCGCGAACCGGGGAGCTGTTTTTT.

The V and J genes are TRBV10-3 and TRBJ2-7; 8 bases agree with TRBD2. CDR1 ENHRY and CDR2 SYGVKD come from the germline V gene. The CDR3 covers 14 residues. The V segment lost 3 bases and the J segment 5 bases; nucleotides outside the gene matches: 6. DNA for the CDR3: TGTGCCATCAGTGACACAAACGGGAGGGACGAGCAGTACTTC. Amino acid sequence: CAISDTNGRDEQYF.

The chain carries TRBV6-5 and TRBJ1-2; the D gene is possibly TRBD1 (6 bases). V gave up 6 bases and J gave up 1 base, with 12 bases separating them. CDR1 and CDR2 from the germline V gene are MNHEY and SVGAGI. The CDR3 extends over 14 amino acids. CDR3 protein: CASRADSYNYGYTF. DNA for the CDR3: TGTGCCAGCAGGGCGGACAGCTATAACTATGGCTACACCTTC.

This clone has a handful of counts. The V call is TRBV7-9, the J call TRBJ2-2, with a weak D call TRBD1 (5 bases). The CDR3 consists of 16 residues. The V end lost 6 bases, the J end lost 0 bases, and 14 bases lay between the germline ends. Per germline, CDR1 SEHNR and CDR2 FQNEAQ (reference sequence). CDR3 in DNA: TGTGCCAGCAGAATTTTTAGGGGCTCGAACACCGGGGAGCTGTTTTTT. Its translation is CASRIFRGSNTGELFF.

This sequence joins TRBV5-1 and TRBJ2-2, with D tentatively TRBD1 (6 bases). Trimming pared 4 bases from V and 6 bases from J, leaving 13 bases between. This CDR3 has 14 residues. Germline V gene sequence: CDR1 SGHRS, CDR2 YFSETQ. In nucleotides, the CDR3 is TGCGCCAGCAGCAAGGACAGCTACCCCGGGGAGCTGTTTTTT. Its translation is CASSKDSYPGELFF.

V usage is TRBV10-3 and J usage is TRBJ2-3; 11 nucleotides match TRBD2. The CDR3 extends over 17 amino acids. Germline V gene sequence: CDR1 ENHRY, CDR2 SYGVKD. V lost 3 bases to trimming and J lost 8 bases; unmatched junction nucleotides: 13. The CDR3 coding sequence is TGTGCCATCAGTGAACCACTAGCGGGGGTCCCACGGGCTACGCAGTATTTT. It specifies CAISEPLAGVPRATQYF.

This chain links TRBV9 with TRBJ1-2; D perhaps matches TRBD1 (5 bases). The V end was cut by 3 bases, the J end by 6 bases, with 15 bases between. The germline CDR1 and CDR2 sequences are SGDLS and YYNGEE. The CDR3 runs 14 residues. This CDR3 reads CASSAQGTQNGYTF. The CDR3 DNA reads TGTGCCAGCAGCGCCCAGGGAACACAAAATGGCTACACCTTC.

A few counts support this clone. This chain uses TRBV6-6 with TRBJ2-1, with TRBD2 matching over 11 bases. The CDR3 has 15 residues. V lost 6 bases, J lost 6 bases, and 7 bases stayed unmatched. CDR1 MNHNY and CDR2 SVGAGI come from the germline V gene (reference sequence). The CDR3 DNA reads as TGTGCCAGCAGCCTCCTAGCGGGAGGAACCAATGAGCAGTTCTTC. Translating it yields CASSLLAGGTNEQFF.

This clone was counted a few times. The chain employs TRBV6-5 and TRBJ1-2; a possible D gene is TRBD1 (5 bases). With 6 bases removed from V and 5 bases from J, the gap between germline ends came to 16 bases. The germline V gene has CDR1 MNHEY and CDR2 SVGAGI. This CDR3 is built from 14 residues. The CDR3 DNA reads as TGTGCCAGCAGGGACCCAATGACAGTTTATGGCTACACCTTC. It codes for CASRDPMTVYGYTF.

Sample share makes this clone medium-sized. V is TRBV27 and J is TRBJ1-2; D may be TRBD1 (5 bases). The germline V gene encodes CDR1 MNHEY and CDR2 SMNVEV (reference sequence). The CDR3 runs 16 residues. The V end was cut by 10 bases, the J end by 4 bases, with 25 bases between. CDR3 coding DNA: TGTGCCACCCAACCTGGCAGGGCATCGACCTTCTATGGCTACACCTTC. Its protein product is CATQPGRASTFYGYTF.

The chain links TRBV11-2 to TRBJ2-3; D perhaps matches TRBD2 (6 bases). Trimming stripped 0 bases from V and 3 bases from J, with 10 bases between. CDR3 length equals 15 residues. The germline CDR1 and CDR2 sequences are SGHAT and FQNNGV. The CDR3 reads CASSLEGLITDTQYF. In nucleotides, the CDR3 is TGTGCCAGCAGCTTAGAGGGACTGATTACAGATACGCAGTATTTT. The full variable domain, in which reference TRBV11-2 and TRBJ2-3 provide the parts outside the CDR3, is EAGVAQSPRYKIIEKRQSVAFWCNPISGHATLYWYQQILGQGPKLLIQFQNNGVVDDSQLPKDRFSAERLKGVDSTLKIQPAKLEDSAVYLCASSLEGLITDTQYFGPGTRLTVL.

The rearrangement joins TRBV6-5 to TRBJ2-3, with D tentatively TRBD2 (6 bases). The length of the CDR3 is 13 residues. Germline lookup yields CDR1 MNHEY and CDR2 SVGAGI. Trimming removed 6 bases at V and 2 bases at J, with 9 bases between. CDR3 sequence: CASSRDFTDTQYF. For the CDR3, the DNA is TGTGCCAGCAGCCGGGACTTCACAGATACGCAGTATTTT.

The chain links TRBV6-1 to TRBJ2-5; 7 bases match TRBD2. V trimming: 2 bases; J trimming: 4 bases; junction bases outside the gene matches: 13. In germline, CDR1 is MNHNS, CDR2 SASEGT. The CDR3 has 17 residues. CDR3 nucleotides: TGTGCCAGCAGTGAAATGTTGGGGGAGCGGGGCGTAGAGACCCAGTACTTC. Amino acid sequence: CASSEMLGERGVETQYF.

This clone was seen a handful of times. This chain links TRBV18 with TRBJ2-7, with 9 bases fitting TRBD2. Germline CDR1 reads KGHSH; CDR2 reads LQKENI. The V segment lost 1 base and the J segment 2 bases; nucleotides outside the gene matches: 3. This CDR3 spans 15 amino acids. The DNA for the CDR3 is TGTGCCAGCTCACCACGAAGCGGGAGGCCCTACGAGCAGTACTTC. Its translation: CASSPRSGRPYEQYF.

This clone is termed medium-sized. CDR3 sequence: CAWSSGRRREPQHF. As DNA, the CDR3 is TGTGCCTGGAGTTCTGGACGCCGCAGGGAGCCCCAGCATTTT. The gene calls are TRBV30 and TRBJ1-5; weak D call: TRBD1 (5 bases). V was clipped by 2 bases and J by 8 bases, with 16 bases between them. CDR3 length: 14 residues. Germline CDR1 GTSNPN, CDR2 SVGIG (reference sequence).

The chain couples TRBV11-2 to TRBJ2-1; unclear D gene. The CDR3 extends over 14 amino acids. CDR1 SGHAT and CDR2 FQNNGV come from the germline V gene. V dropped 2 bases and J dropped 4 bases, with 9 bases sitting between them. The CDR3 is CASSLSSPYNEQFF. The CDR3, as DNA: TGTGCCAGCAGCTTATCCAGTCCGTACAATGAGCAGTTCTTC. The full variable domain, completed using reference TRBV11-2 and TRBJ2-1, is EAGVAQSPRYKIIEKRQSVAFWCNPISGHATLYWYQQILGQGPKLLIQFQNNGVVDDSQLPKDRFSAERLKGVDSTLKIQPAKLEDSAVYLCASSLSSPYNEQFFGPGTRLTVL.

This sequence joins TRBV5-5 and TRBJ2-2; D call uncertain. Trimming left V 0 bases short and J 6 bases short, with 12 bases between. Looked up from germline, CDR1 is SGHKS and CDR2 is YYEKEE (reference sequence). This CDR3 is 15 amino acids long. The CDR3 nucleotides read TGTGCCAGCAGCTTGGTCCAGGCTCCAGCCGGGGAGCTGTTTTTT. It specifies CASSLVQAPAGELFF.

J is TRBJ2-2 and V is TRBV6-5; tentative D call: TRBD2 (6 bases). Trimming left V 5 bases short and J 4 bases short, with 8 bases between. CDR3 size: 13 residues. Germline V CDR1 and CDR2: MNHEY, SVGAGI. The CDR3 region has the DNA TGTGCCAGCAGTCCGACTAGCACCGGGGAGCTGTTTTTT. Its protein is CASSPTSTGELFF.

The table lists this clone with a few counts. This chain uses TRBV6-1 with TRBJ2-5; TRBD2 agrees at 9 bases. V trimming: 5 bases; J trimming: 4 bases; junction bases outside the gene matches: 8. There are 15 residues in the CDR3. Germline V gene sequence: CDR1 MNHNS, CDR2 SASEGT. The CDR3 region is CASSSVAGGGETQYF. CDR3 bases: TGTGCCAGCAGTAGTGTGGCGGGGGGGGGAGAGACCCAGTACTTC.

This clone was counted a few times. The rearrangement uses TRBV6-1 and TRBJ1-2, with D hard to call. The V and J ends lost 6 bases and 8 bases respectively, with 16 bases between them. The CDR3 runs 13 residues. The germline CDR1 and CDR2 sequences are MNHNS and SASEGT. CDR3 coding DNA: TGTGCCAGCAGCCAACGGCGGGTACAGGGCTACACCTTC. Encoded protein: CASSQRRVQGYTF.

The V and J genes are TRBV7-2 and TRBJ2-7; 11 nucleotides align to TRBD1. V shed 4 bases and J 2 bases; nucleotides not matched to a gene: 4. The CDR3 sequence is 15 residues long. CDR1 and CDR2 from the germline V gene are SGHTA and FQGNSA. CDR3 amino acids: CASSSWDRGAYEQYF. As DNA, the CDR3 is TGTGCCAGCAGCTCCTGGGACAGGGGGGCCTACGAGCAGTACTTC.

This clone counts as medium-sized (0.01 to 0.1%). The chain combines TRBV18 with TRBJ2-3; 9 positions match TRBD2. Germline CDR1 is KGHSH and CDR2 is LQKENI. Trimming at V came to 3 bases and at J to 5 bases, leaving 12 bases not matched to a gene. This CDR3 is built from 17 residues. CDR3: CASSPYDPGLAQDTQYF. The DNA for the CDR3 is TGTGCCAGCTCACCGTATGACCCGGGACTAGCTCAAGATACGCAGTATTTT.